Following are 21 T cell receptor beta chains from one sample sequenced in a study of regulatory T cells in long-lasting Graves disease. The time point: newly diagnosed GD, antithyroid drugs for less than 3 months. PBMC RNA was the source of the TCR library. Through Arm-PCR of CDR3 regions and iRepertoire HTBI primers, TCR beta libraries were built. One entry per CDR3 protein, called by TCRdb with MiXCR from the multiplex PCR reads. The data contain around 500,000 distinct CDR3 sequences, approximately 13% of them seen just once; the ten biggest clones take up roughly 10%. Separately, the same data were catalogued under a study of T cells in Graves' hyperthyroidism and ophthalmopathy.

Sequencing was performed on peripheral blood mononuclear cells (PBMCs), taken at new diagnosis, from a patient treated with antithyroid drugs. The receptors stem from a man aged 30-40 years with Graves disease.

This clonotype was detected many times. V usage is TRBV20-1 and J usage is TRBJ2-5; D might be TRBD1 (7 bases). CDR3 length equals 13 residues. Looked up from germline, CDR1 is DFQATT and CDR2 is SNEGSKA (reference sequence). V was cut by 5 bases and J by 5 bases, with 15 bases left in between. For the CDR3, the DNA is TGCAGTGCTCCCTGGAGGGGGCCGGAGACCCAGTACTTC. This translates into CSAPWRGPETQYF.

This rearrangement joins TRBV5-1 to TRBJ1-2, with D possibly matching TRBD1 (5 bases). Trimming removed 6 bases at V and 0 bases at J, with 12 bases between. The CDR3 length is 14 residues. CDR1 is SGHRS, CDR2 YFSETQ, per germline. CDR3 sequence reads: CASTREGANYGYTF. CDR3 bases: TGCGCCAGCACCCGGGAAGGGGCTAACTATGGCTACACCTTC.

V usage is TRBV19 and J usage is TRBJ1-2; perhaps TRBD1 as D (5 bases). The V gene's germline CDR1 is LNHDA and CDR2 SQIVND (reference sequence). The CDR3 runs to 14 residues. The V gene lost 5 bases and the J gene lost 4 bases, with 14 bases spanning the gap. The CDR3 sequence is CASSGTYSSYGYTF. The CDR3 bases are TGTGCCAGTAGTGGGACCTATTCAAGCTATGGCTACACCTTC.

Turning to this clonotype: A much larger clone sits a single nucleotide away, making a read error possible. As the CDR3 is not closed by the conserved phenylalanine or tryptophan, this likely results from a read error. The rearrangement links TRBV5-1 to TRBJ2-7; weak D call: TRBD2 (6 bases). The CDR3 is 16 residues long. Germline CDR1 and CDR2: SGHRS and YFSETQ. The ends were cut back, 0 bases at V and 1 base at J, with 14 bases in the middle. This chain's CDR3 is CASSLGLAVSSYEQYS. DNA for the CDR3: TGCGCCAGCAGCTTGGGGTTAGCGGTATCTTCCTACGAGCAGTACTCC.

This sequence joins TRBV15 and TRBJ2-4; D gene uncertain. V lost 6 bases and J 7 bases, leaving 16 bases between the germline ends. The CDR3 runs to 14 residues. The V gene's germline CDR1 is LNHNV and CDR2 YYDKDF (reference sequence). As DNA, the CDR3 is TGTGCCACCAGAGACAAGAACAGATTGAACATTCAGTACTTC. Amino acids: CATRDKNRLNIQYF. The whole variable domain, filled in from reference TRBV15 and TRBJ2-4, reads DAMVIQNPRYQVTQFGKPVTLSCSQTLNHNVMYWYQQKSSQAPKLLFHYYDKDFNNEADTPDNFQSRRPNTSFCFLDIRSPGLGDTAMYLCATRDKNRLNIQYFGAGTRLSVL.

This clonotype was seen a handful of times. V gene TRBV24-1 combines with J gene TRBJ2-7; maybe TRBD1 (6 bases). In germline, CDR1 is KGHDR, CDR2 SFDVKD. CDR3 size: 18 residues. V lost 4 bases and J 3 bases, leaving 24 bases between the germline ends. The CDR3 is CATSDSTGGQQISYEQYF. In DNA, the CDR3 is TGTGCCACCAGTGACTCCACCGGCGGACAGCAGATCAGCTACGAGCAGTACTTC.

This clonotype was recorded a few times. The genes are TRBV2 and TRBJ2-3; 7 bases are shared with TRBD1. V was pared by 7 bases and J by 0 bases, with 4 bases of the junction left unmatched. Germline loops: CDR1 SNHLY, CDR2 FYNNEI. This CDR3 spans 14 amino acids. CDR3 nucleotide sequence: TGTGCCAGCACCGAGGGACAGAGCACAGATACGCAGTATTTT. It yields the protein CASTEGQSTDTQYF.

Ten or more counts support this clonotype. V usage is TRBV30 and J usage is TRBJ1-1; D gene unclear. This CDR3 region has 11 residues. The germline gives CDR1 GTSNPN, CDR2 SVGIG (reference sequence). V was pared by 4 bases and J by 6 bases, with 9 bases between. As DNA, the CDR3 is TGTGCCTGGAACCAGATCGCTGAAGCTTTCTTT. Its protein product is CAWNQIAEAFF.

The V gene is TRBV3-1, the J gene TRBJ2-3; D perhaps matches TRBD1 (5 bases). V was shortened by 8 bases and J by 4 bases, with 10 bases between the two germline ends. This CDR3 spans 12 amino acids. Germline CDR1 and CDR2: LGHDT and YNNKEL (reference sequence). CDR3 amino acids: CASGASPDTQYF. The CDR3 DNA follows: TGTGCCAGCGGGGCTTCCCCAGATACGCAGTATTTT.

This clonotype has just a few counts. The gene calls are TRBV9 and TRBJ2-5; 9 bases map to TRBD1. CDR1 SGDLS and CDR2 YYNGEE come from the germline V gene. V lost 4 bases to trimming and J lost 5 bases; unmatched junction nucleotides: 9. The CDR3 runs to 15 residues. The CDR3 loop reads CASSNRDRVAETQYF. The CDR3 nucleotides read TGTGCCAGCAGCAACCGGGACAGGGTGGCTGAGACCCAGTACTTC.

This clonotype was counted at least ten times. The rearrangement uses TRBV19 and TRBJ1-2, with 8 bases matching TRBD1. The CDR3 totals 12 residues. Trimming took 11 bases from V and 2 from J; bases not matched to a gene: 4. The germline V gene has CDR1 LNHDA and CDR2 SQIVND (reference sequence). The DNA for the CDR3 is TGTGCCGGGCGGACAGGGAACTATGGCTACACCTTC. It encodes CAGRTGNYGYTF.

This clonotype was counted between two and nine times. The chain combines TRBV27 with TRBJ2-7; a weak D match, TRBD2 (5 bases). The CDR3 is 15 residues long. The ends were cut back, 6 bases at V and 5 bases at J, with 20 bases in the middle. Germline loops: CDR1 MNHEY, CDR2 SMNVEV (reference sequence). The CDR3 nucleotides are TGTGCCAGCAGCCCGGGGAAGCTGCTTTCTAACGAGCAGTACTTC. It codes for CASSPGKLLSNEQYF.

The sample holds many counts of this clonotype. J is TRBJ2-1 and V is TRBV29-1; D gene uncertain. Trimming cost V 1 base and J 3 bases, with 13 bases left between them. The CDR3 has 15 amino acids. CDR1 is SQVTM, CDR2 ANQGSEA, per germline. The DNA for the CDR3 is TGCAGCGTTGAAGGGGGTACAAGAAACTACAATGAGCAGTTCTTC. Residues: CSVEGGTRNYNEQFF.

This clonotype was picked up many times. The chain is built from TRBV11-2 and TRBJ1-1, with unresolved D. With 5 bases removed from V and 0 bases from J, the gap between germline ends came to 10 bases. This CDR3 has 14 amino acids. Germline V gene data show CDR1 as SGHAT and CDR2 as FQNNGV. The CDR3 coding sequence is TGTGCCAGCAGCGGGAGACTCCTGAACACTGAAGCTTTCTTT. This sequence encodes CASSGRLLNTEAFF.

This clonotype showed up many times. This rearrangement joins TRBV4-1 to TRBJ2-7; 10 positions agree with TRBD2. The CDR3 runs 15 residues. The V gene's germline CDR1 is MGHRA and CDR2 YSYEKL. V was pared by 4 bases and J by 5 bases, with 8 bases of the junction left unmatched. Here the CDR3 DNA reads TGCGCCAGCAGCCGGCAGCGGGAGGGCCCTAACGAGCAGTACTTC. This codes for CASSRQREGPNEQYF.

CDR3 nucleotides: TGTGCCAGCAGTGCTGGGGACAGGGCTACAGATACGCAGTATTTT. Protein sequence: CASSAGDRATDTQYF. V usage is TRBV12-3 or TRBV12-4 and J usage is TRBJ2-3, with 9 bases lining up with TRBD1. The CDR3 spans 15 residues. Trimming removed 5 bases from V and 3 bases from J; junction bases left unmatched: 6.

This clonotype has ten or more counts. This chain joins TRBV12-3 or TRBV12-4 and TRBJ2-3, with D perhaps given as TRBD1 or TRBD2 (7 bases each). V lost 8 bases and J 6 bases, leaving 21 bases between the germline ends. CDR3 size: 15 residues. CDR3 in amino acids: CASASRTGGSDTQYF. The CDR3 DNA follows: TGTGCCAGCGCCTCCCGGACAGGCGGGAGTGATACGCAGTATTTT.

This chain connects TRBV5-1 to TRBJ2-3; 10 bases map to TRBD2. Losses at the gene ends were 1 base for V and 6 bases for J; bases not matched to a gene: 5. This CDR3 has 15 residues. In germline, CDR1 is SGHRS, CDR2 YFSETQ. The CDR3 loop reads CASSLTAGGADTQYF. The CDR3 bases are TGCGCCAGCAGCTTGACAGCGGGAGGGGCGGATACGCAGTATTTT.

This chain links TRBV9 with TRBJ2-7; 8 bases are a match to TRBD1. With 4 bases clipped from V and 5 bases from J, the junction kept 14 bases outside the gene matches. The CDR3 has 16 residues. Germline V gene data show CDR1 as SGDLS and CDR2 as YYNGEE. The DNA of the CDR3 is TGTGCCAGCAGCCCGCAGGGGCAGGGGGCGCTGGACGAGCAGTACTTC. It specifies CASSPQGQGALDEQYF. Full variable domain (missing parts from reference TRBV9 and TRBJ2-7): DSGVTQTPKHLITATGQRVTLRCSPRSGDLSVYWYQQSLDQGLQFLIQYYNGEERAKGNILERFSAQQFPDLHSELNLSSLELGDSALYFCASSPQGQGALDEQYFGPGTRLTVT.

This clonotype occurred a few times. The V and J genes are TRBV29-1 and TRBJ2-1; unclear D gene. Per germline, CDR1 SQVTM and CDR2 ANQGSEA. CDR3 size: 12 residues. This CDR3 is CSLDDAYNEQFF. The CDR3 coding sequence is TGCAGTCTGGACGATGCCTACAATGAGCAGTTCTTC.

This clonotype came up many times. V is TRBV5-1 and J is TRBJ2-7, with no clear D. V was clipped by 0 bases and J by 3 bases, with 10 bases between them. CDR1 is SGHRS, CDR2 YFSETQ, per germline. This CDR3 region has 14 residues. The CDR3 here is CASSLGRRFYEQYF. As DNA, the CDR3 is TGCGCCAGCAGCTTGGGTCGCCGGTTCTACGAGCAGTACTTC. Complete variable domain (other parts from reference TRBV5-1 and TRBJ2-7): KAGVTQTPRYLIKTRGQQVTLSCSPISGHRSVSWYQQTPGQGLQFLFEYFSETQRNKGNFPGRFSGRQFSNSRSEMNVSTLELGDSALYLCASSLGRRFYEQYFGPGTRLTVT.